This TCR beta chain was obtained from a study of control samples from healthy donors and cancer patients. Measured with immunoSEQ multiplex PCR; TCRdb has only the in-frame clones, and not every one. The sample lists a few hundred thousand clones, over 75% occurring once. Trimming left V 4 bases short and J 2 bases short, with 18 bases between. The CDR3 runs 17 residues. Germline CDR1 and CDR2: SGHRS and YFSETQ. V gene TRBV5-1 combines with J gene TRBJ1-4; D remains unclear. Material for sequencing was PBMCs. The receptor was isolated from a man aged 40-49 years with head and neck cancer. Here the CDR3 reads CASSVGGPSLTNEKLFF. The CDR3 DNA sequence: TGCGCCAGCAGCGTTGGTGGGCCGTCACTTACTAATGAAAAACTGTTTTTT.